One and the same sample provided the 5 T cell receptor beta chains below, sequenced in a study of blood T cell repertoires in COVID-19. The method was immunoSEQ multiplex PCR; TCRdb's version includes in-frame clones alone and lacks a portion of them. The repertoire holds approximately 220,000 clones, 85% to 90% seen once, with roughly 3.7% in the top ten. The sequencing input was PBMCs or T cells enriched from blood (not recorded which). All receptors derive from a woman aged 18-29 years in a cohort exposed to, infected with or recovered from COVID-19 (not recorded which).

This chain links TRBV4-2 with TRBJ1-2; 10 bases match TRBD1. The CDR3 contains 13 residues. V lost 6 bases, J lost 4 bases, and 2 bases stayed unmatched. CDR1 and CDR2 (germline): LGHNA, YNFKEQ. The CDR3 protein is CASRGDRGYGYTF. For the CDR3, the DNA is TGTGCCAGCAGGGGGGACAGGGGCTATGGCTACACCTTC.

In nucleotides, the CDR3 is TGCAGCGTTGAAAAGGTCCGGGACAGTCTAGCTAACTATGGCTACACCTTC. Translated: CSVEKVRDSLANYGYTF. The rearrangement joins TRBV29-1 to TRBJ1-2, with 7 bases identical to TRBD1. The V gene end was trimmed by 2 bases and the J gene end by 0 bases; junction bases not matched to a gene: 12. This CDR3 is built from 17 residues. Looked up from germline, CDR1 is SQVTM and CDR2 is ANQGSEA.

The chain links TRBV5-1 to TRBJ1-1, with TRBD1 matching over 7 bases. Per the germline V gene, CDR1 is SGHRS and CDR2 is YFSETQ. This CDR3 has 14 amino acids. With V trimmed by 2 bases and J by 4 bases, 5 bases remained unmatched. CDR3 nucleotides: TGCGCCAGCAGCTTCCAGGGGGTGAGCACTGAAGCTTTCTTT. Its protein product is CASSFQGVSTEAFF.

The chain has TRBV29-1 and TRBJ1-4; D gene unclear. Trimming pared 5 bases from V and 4 bases from J, leaving 8 bases between. This CDR3 is 12 amino acids long. CDR1 and CDR2 from the germline V gene are SQVTM and ANQGSEA. The DNA of the CDR3 is TGCAGCGTTCGAGGGAGTAATGAAAAACTGTTTTTT. Translated: CSVRGSNEKLFF.

The rearrangement joins TRBV5-8 to TRBJ1-6, with a possible D match to TRBD1 (5 bases). There are 14 residues in the CDR3. With 4 bases removed from V and 11 bases from J, the gap between germline ends came to 16 bases. CDR1 is SGHTS and CDR2 is YDEGEE in the germline V gene. CDR3 DNA: TGTGCCAGCAGCAGAATGGGGCAGCCGACACCCCTCCACTTT. It encodes CASSRMGQPTPLHF.